This TCR beta chain was observed in a study of T cells in Graves' hyperthyroidism and ophthalmopathy (dated by TCRdb to between 2019 and 2020). General notes on the study: Peripheral blood was sampled at the time of initial diagnosis, prior to any treatment. The paper describes TCR Vbeta CDR3 sequencing of around 130 peripheral blood samples, made up of 43 ophthalmopathy patients, over 70 hyperthyroidism patients and 17 progressor patients. After blood sampling, hyperthyroidism patients were treated with methimazole at a starting dose of 30 mg daily, and ophthalmopathy patients were treated with high-dose intravenous methylprednisolone. To identify TCR V-J signatures that set the groups apart, the researchers used a discovery cohort of about a hundred patients, made up of 40 to 45 with Graves' ophthalmopathy and about 60 with stable Graves' hyperthyroidism. The approximately 100 discovery patients were randomly divided into training and test sets at a 7:3 ratio. In addition, the study compared T-cell repertoires in thyroid tissue and in blood from about 6 Graves' hyperthyroidism patients. Prospective prediction of ophthalmopathy was tested in an independent validation cohort of 18 to 20 hyperthyroidism patients and 17 patients who later progressed to ophthalmopathy. The paper's findings and limits, for the study overall: Sample size was not statistically predetermined, and investigators were not blinded to group allocation. A 13 V-J signature model separated ophthalmopathy from stable hyperthyroidism, with around 91% sensitivity and 81.08% specificity in cross-validation and 80%/75% in testing. In validation, the model predicted progression to ophthalmopathy with around 71% sensitivity and over 72% specificity, a median of around 6.6 months before onset. Blood samples also contained most of the expanded thyroid clonotypes (frequency above 0.001), which suggests that blood repertoires may reflect thyroid immune responses.

V is shortened by 7 bases, J by 6 bases, and the region joining them spans 9 bases. Reading from cysteine to phenylalanine, the CDR3 counts 12 amino acids. Of all the DNA, just the CDR3 is kept, 36 bases in frame from base 1. Reading the germline V gene gives CDR1 SGHNT and CDR2 YENEEA. The TCR beta CDR3 regions were amplified from RNA transcripts. For the first round of RT-PCR on the TCR CDR3, the HTBI primer set was used together with the Qiagen OneStep RT-PCR kit. The libraries were constructed in a second round of multiplex PCR and then size-selected and purified. Libraries were sequenced paired-end with 100 bp reads on an Illumina HiSeq2000. As for the authors' bioinformatics: SOAPnuke was used to process the raw data, with reads discarded if the reads contained adapters or uncalled bases, had a mean Phred below 15, or lacked an exact constant-primer or identifier match. High-quality paired reads were merged with COPE v1.2.5, and unique nucleotide sequences were defined as clonotypes. MiTCR v1.1 was used to align clonotypes to the IMGT TRBV, TRBD and TRBJ reference segments. The analysis was restricted to V-J combinations with a frequency above 0.0001, which together covered 98% to 99.2% of the repertoires. The TCS score was defined as the ratio of F50 (clonal expansion) to E x V (chaos), calculated using BLOSUM62-based TCRdist between CDR3 peptides within each V-J. Welch's t-statistics and random forest reduced some 510 V-J features to roughly 13, which were used in a naive Bayes classifier (R e1071). In-frame beta chains were kept once TCRdb had trimmed the public reads at Q25 with fastp and called clones with MiXCR. Rows with one shared CDR3 protein collapse into an entry with the most common genes and DNA. Clone size and V and J calls follow TCRdb, not the original study. Counted in this sample were some 500,000 distinct CDR3 sequences; approximately 14% of them appeared once. About a sixth of the sample belongs to the ten largest clones.

This clonotype has at least ten counts. This clone's antigen is unknown. Base qualities are not recorded, but no much larger clone differs from it by a single base. Stable Graves' hyperthyroidism was defined as the absence of progression to ophthalmopathy over 18 months of follow-up. Hyperthyroidism patients were newly diagnosed, with disease duration under 2 months, and aged 18 to 65 years. Exclusion was applied to patients with uncontrolled infections, other autoimmune diseases, pregnancy or lactation. Diagnoses were established on the basis of clinical symptoms, serum thyroxine and TRAb, thyroid ultrasound, and orbital computed tomography. Ficoll-Paque density gradient centrifugation was used to isolate PBMCs from around 10 ml of fresh peripheral blood. Trizol reagent was used to extract total RNA, and RNA quality was then checked on an Agilent 2100 Bioanalyzer.

The chain links TRBV11-3 with TRBJ2-2; a tentative D match to TRBD1 spans 5 bases. This TCR came from a woman aged 18-35 years with Graves' hyperthyroidism. The specimen was blood. The CDR3 corresponds to CASKQVAGELFF. The DNA sequence reads TGTGCCAGCAAACAGGTGGCCGGGGAGCTGTTTTTT. Reference TRBV11-3 and TRBJ2-2 genes cover what lies past the CDR3, so the full variable domain is EAGVVQSPRYKIIEKKQPVAFWCNPISGHNTLYWYLQNLGQGPELLIRYENEEAVDDSQLPKDRFSAERLKGVDSTLKIQPAELGDSAVYLCASKQVAGELFFGEGSRLTVL.